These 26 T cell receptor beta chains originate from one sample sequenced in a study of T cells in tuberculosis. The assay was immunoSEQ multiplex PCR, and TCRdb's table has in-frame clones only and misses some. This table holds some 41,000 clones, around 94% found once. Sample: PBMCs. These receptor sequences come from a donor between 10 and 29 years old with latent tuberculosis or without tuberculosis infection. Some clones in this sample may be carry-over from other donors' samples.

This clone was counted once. The CDR3 DNA follows: TGTGCCAGCAGCTTGGCGGGGTCCGAGCAGTACTTC. It encodes CASSLAGSEQYF. The chain couples TRBV5-6 to TRBJ2-7; possible D gene TRBD2, 5 bases. This CDR3 has 12 amino acids. Trimming cost V 0 bases and J 6 bases, with 7 bases left between them. Germline assignment: CDR1 SGHDT and CDR2 YYEEEE.

The CDR3 loop is CASTREGGLTGNTIYF. The CDR3 DNA reads as TGCGCCAGCACGCGGGAAGGGGGCTTAACTGGAAACACCATATATTTT. The V gene is TRBV4-3, the J gene TRBJ1-3; 7 nucleotides match TRBD1. Germline CDR1 is LGHNA and CDR2 is YSLEER. This CDR3 comprises 16 residues. Trimming cost V 7 bases and J 2 bases; bases outside gene matches: 11.

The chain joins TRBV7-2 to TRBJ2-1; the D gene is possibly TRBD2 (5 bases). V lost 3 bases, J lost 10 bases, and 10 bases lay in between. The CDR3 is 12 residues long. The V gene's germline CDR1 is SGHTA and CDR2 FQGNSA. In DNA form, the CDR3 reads TGTGCCAGCAGCTTCCGAGGGCGAGAGCAGTTCTTC. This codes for CASSFRGREQFF. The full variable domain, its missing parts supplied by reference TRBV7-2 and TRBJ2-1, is GAGVSQSPSNKVTEKGKDVELRCDPISGHTALYWYRQSLGQGLEFLIYFQGNSAPDKSGLPSDRFSAERTGGSVSTLTIQRTQQEDSAVYLCASSFRGREQFFGPGTRLTVL.

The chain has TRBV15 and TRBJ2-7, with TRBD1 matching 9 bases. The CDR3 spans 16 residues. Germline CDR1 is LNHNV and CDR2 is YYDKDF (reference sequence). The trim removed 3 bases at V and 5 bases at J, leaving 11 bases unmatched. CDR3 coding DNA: TGTGCCACCAGCAGTCTAACAGGGGGCCTTTTGGACGAGCAGTACTTC. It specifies CATSSLTGGLLDEQYF.

The CDR3 loop reads CASSDPPGAAGELFF. The CDR3 DNA follows: TGTGCCAGCAGTGATCCACCGGGAGCGGCCGGGGAGCTGTTTTTT. The V and J genes are TRBV6-1 and TRBJ2-2, with D maybe TRBD2 (6 bases). The ends were cut back, 3 bases at V and 6 bases at J, with 14 bases in the middle. Germline CDR1 is MNHNS and CDR2 is SASEGT. The CDR3 is made up of 15 amino acids.

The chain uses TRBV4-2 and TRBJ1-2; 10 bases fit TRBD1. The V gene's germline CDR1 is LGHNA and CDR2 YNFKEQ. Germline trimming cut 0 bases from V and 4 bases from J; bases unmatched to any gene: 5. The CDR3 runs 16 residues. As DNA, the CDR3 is TGTGCCAGCAGCCAAGAGACAGGGGGCGCGGTCTATGGCTACACCTTC. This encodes CASSQETGGAVYGYTF.

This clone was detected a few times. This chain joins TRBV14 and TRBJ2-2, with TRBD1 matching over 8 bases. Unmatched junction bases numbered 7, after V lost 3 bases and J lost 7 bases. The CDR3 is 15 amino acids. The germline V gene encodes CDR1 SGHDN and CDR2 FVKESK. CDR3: CASSHDRGKIGELFF. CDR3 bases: TGTGCCAGCAGCCACGACAGGGGAAAGATCGGGGAGCTGTTTTTT. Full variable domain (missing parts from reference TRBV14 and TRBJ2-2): EAGVTQFPSHSVIEKGQTVTLRCDPISGHDNLYWYRRVMGKEIKFLLHFVKESKQDESGMPNNRFLAERTGGTYSTLKVQPAELEDSGVYFCASSHDRGKIGELFFGEGSRLTVL.

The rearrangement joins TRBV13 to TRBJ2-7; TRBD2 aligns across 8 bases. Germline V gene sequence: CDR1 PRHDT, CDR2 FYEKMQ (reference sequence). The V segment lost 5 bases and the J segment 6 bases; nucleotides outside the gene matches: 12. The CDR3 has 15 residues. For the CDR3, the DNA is TGTGCCAGCAGCCCCCGAGTAGCGGGGTACGGCGAGCAGTACTTC. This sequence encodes CASSPRVAGYGEQYF.

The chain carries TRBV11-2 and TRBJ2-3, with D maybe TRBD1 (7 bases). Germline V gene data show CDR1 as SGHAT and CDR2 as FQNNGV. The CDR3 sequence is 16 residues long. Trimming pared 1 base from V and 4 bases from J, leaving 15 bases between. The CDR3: CASSLVWSGGSDTQYF. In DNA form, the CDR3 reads TGTGCCAGCAGCTTAGTATGGTCAGGGGGGTCAGATACGCAGTATTTT.

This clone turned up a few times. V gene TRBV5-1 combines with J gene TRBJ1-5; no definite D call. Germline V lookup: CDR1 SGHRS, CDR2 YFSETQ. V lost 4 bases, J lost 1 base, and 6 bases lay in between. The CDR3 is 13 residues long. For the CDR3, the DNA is TGCGCCAGCAGCGCGAGCAGCAATCAGCCCCAGCATTTT. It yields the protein CASSASSNQPQHF. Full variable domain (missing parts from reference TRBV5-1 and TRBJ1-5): KAGVTQTPRYLIKTRGQQVTLSCSPISGHRSVSWYQQTPGQGLQFLFEYFSETQRNKGNFPGRFSGRQFSNSRSEMNVSTLELGDSALYLCASSASSNQPQHFGDGTRLSIL.

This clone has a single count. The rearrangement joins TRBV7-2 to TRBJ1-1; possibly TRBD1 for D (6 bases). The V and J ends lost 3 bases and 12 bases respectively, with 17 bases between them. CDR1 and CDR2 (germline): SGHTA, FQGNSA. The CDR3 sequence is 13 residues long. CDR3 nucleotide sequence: TGTGCCAGCAGCTTCCGACGGGACATCTTTTCTTTCTTT. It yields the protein CASSFRRDIFSFF.

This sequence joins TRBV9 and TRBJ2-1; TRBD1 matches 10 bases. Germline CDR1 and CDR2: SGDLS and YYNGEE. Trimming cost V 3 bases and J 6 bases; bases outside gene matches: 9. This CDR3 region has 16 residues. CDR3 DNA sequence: TGTGCCAGCAGCGCGTCTCCGGGACAGGGGAGCAATGAGCAGTTCTTC. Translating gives CASSASPGQGSNEQFF.

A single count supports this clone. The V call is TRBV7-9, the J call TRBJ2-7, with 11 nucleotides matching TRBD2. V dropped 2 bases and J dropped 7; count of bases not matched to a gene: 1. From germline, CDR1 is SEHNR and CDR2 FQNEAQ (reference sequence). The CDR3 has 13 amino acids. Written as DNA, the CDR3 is TGTGCCAGCAGCTTACTAGCGGGAGGAGAGCAGTACTTC. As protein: CASSLLAGGEQYF.

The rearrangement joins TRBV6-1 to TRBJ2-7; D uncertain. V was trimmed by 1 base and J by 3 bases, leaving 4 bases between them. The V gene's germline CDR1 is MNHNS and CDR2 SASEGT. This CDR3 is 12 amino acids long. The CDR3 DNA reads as TGTGCCAGCAGTGAAGTGAGCTACGAGCAGTACTTC. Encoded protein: CASSEVSYEQYF.

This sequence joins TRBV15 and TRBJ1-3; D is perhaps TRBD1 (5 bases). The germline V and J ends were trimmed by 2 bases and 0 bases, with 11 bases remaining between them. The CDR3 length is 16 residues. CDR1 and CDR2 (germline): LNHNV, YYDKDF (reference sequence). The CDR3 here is CATSRTGRRSGNTIYF. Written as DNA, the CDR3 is TGTGCCACCAGCAGAACAGGACGGCGCTCTGGAAACACCATATATTTT.

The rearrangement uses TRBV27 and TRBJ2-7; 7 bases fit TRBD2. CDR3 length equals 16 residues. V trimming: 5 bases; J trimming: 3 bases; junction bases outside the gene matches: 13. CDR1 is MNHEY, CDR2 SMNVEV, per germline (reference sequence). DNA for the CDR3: TGTGCCAGCAGTGAAGCCGAGCGGGAAATTTACTACGAGCAGTACTTC. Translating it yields CASSEAEREIYYEQYF.

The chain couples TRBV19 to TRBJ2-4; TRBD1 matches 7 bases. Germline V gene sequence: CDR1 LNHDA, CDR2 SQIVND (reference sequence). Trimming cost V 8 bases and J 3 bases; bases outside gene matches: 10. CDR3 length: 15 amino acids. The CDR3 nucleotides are TGTGCCAGTTCGGACCAGGGGGTGGACAAAAACATTCAGTACTTC. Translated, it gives CASSDQGVDKNIQYF.

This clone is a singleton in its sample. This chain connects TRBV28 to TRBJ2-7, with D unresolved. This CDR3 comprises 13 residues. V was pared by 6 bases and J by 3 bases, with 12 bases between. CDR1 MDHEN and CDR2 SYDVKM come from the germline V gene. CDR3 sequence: CASRTALNYEQYF. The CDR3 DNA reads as TGTGCCAGCAGAACAGCCCTAAACTACGAGCAGTACTTC.

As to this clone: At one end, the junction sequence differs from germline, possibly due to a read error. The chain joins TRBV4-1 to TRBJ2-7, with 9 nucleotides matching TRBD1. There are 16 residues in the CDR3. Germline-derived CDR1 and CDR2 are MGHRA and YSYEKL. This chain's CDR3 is CASSQDIGQGSYGQYF. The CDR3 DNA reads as TGCGCCAGCAGCCAAGATATCGGACAGGGGTCCTACGGGCAGTACTTC.

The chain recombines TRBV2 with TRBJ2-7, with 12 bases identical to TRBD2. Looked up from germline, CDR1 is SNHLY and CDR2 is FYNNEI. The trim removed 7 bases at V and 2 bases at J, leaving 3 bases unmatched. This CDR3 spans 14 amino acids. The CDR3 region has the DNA TGTGCCAGCACCGGACTAGCGGGACCCTACGAGCAGTACTTC. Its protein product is CASTGLAGPYEQYF.

The CDR3 reads CASSPGTGLSLISIYEQYF. In DNA, the CDR3 is TGTGCCAGCAGTCCGGGGACAGGGCTTTCCCTTATCTCTATCTACGAGCAGTACTTC. V is TRBV28 and J is TRBJ2-7; 9 bases match TRBD1. V dropped 5 bases and J dropped 3; count of bases not matched to a gene: 20. CDR3 length equals 19 residues. CDR1 is MDHEN and CDR2 is SYDVKM in the germline V gene.

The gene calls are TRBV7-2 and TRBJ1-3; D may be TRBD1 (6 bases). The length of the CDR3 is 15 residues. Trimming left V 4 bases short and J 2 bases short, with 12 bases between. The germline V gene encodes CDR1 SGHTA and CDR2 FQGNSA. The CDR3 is CASSSDRKAGNTIYF. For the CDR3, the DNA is TGTGCCAGCAGCTCCGACAGGAAGGCTGGAAACACCATATATTTT.

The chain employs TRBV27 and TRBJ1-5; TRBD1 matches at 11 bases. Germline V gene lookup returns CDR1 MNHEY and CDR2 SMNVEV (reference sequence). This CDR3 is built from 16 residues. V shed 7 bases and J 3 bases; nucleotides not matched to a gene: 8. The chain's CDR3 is CASKSGQGAPNQPQHF. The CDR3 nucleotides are TGTGCCAGCAAATCCGGACAGGGGGCGCCCAATCAGCCCCAGCATTTT.

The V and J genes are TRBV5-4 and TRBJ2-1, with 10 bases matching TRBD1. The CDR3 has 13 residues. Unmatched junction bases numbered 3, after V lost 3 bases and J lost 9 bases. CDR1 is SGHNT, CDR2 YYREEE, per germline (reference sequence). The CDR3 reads CASSWDRGFEQFF. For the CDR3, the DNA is TGTGCCAGCAGCTGGGACAGGGGTTTTGAGCAGTTCTTC.

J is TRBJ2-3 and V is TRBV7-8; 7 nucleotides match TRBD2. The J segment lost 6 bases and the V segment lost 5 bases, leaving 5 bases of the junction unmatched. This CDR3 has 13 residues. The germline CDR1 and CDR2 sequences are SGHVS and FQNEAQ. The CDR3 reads CASSVLLADTQYF. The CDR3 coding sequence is TGTGCCAGCAGCGTGCTACTAGCGGATACGCAGTATTTT. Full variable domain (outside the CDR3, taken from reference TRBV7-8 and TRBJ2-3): GAGVSQSPRYKVAKRGQDVALRCDPISGHVSLFWYQQALGQGPEFLTYFQNEAQLDKSGLPSDRFFAERPEGSVSTLKIQRTQQEDSAVYLCASSVLLADTQYFGPGTRLTVL.

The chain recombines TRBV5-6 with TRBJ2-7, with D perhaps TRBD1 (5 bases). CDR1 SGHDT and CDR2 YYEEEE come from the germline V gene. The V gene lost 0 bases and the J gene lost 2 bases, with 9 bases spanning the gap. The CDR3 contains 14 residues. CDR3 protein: CASSLVGEPYEQYF. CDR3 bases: TGTGCCAGCAGCTTGGTAGGGGAACCCTACGAGCAGTACTTC.